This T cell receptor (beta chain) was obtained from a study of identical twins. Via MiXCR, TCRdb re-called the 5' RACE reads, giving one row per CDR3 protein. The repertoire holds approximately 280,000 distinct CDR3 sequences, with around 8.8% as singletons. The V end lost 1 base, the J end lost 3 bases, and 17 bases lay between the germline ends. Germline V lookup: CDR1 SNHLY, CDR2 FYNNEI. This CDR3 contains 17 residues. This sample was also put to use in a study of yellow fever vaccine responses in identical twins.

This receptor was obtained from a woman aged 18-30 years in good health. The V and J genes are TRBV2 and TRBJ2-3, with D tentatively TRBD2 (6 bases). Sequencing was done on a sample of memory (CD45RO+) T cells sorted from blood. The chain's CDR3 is CASSEGPGWRGTDTQYF. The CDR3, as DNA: TGTGCCAGCAGTGAAGGACCTGGTTGGCGGGGTACAGATACGCAGTATTTT.